The clone carrying this TCR beta chain was counted at least ten times. Its target is unknown. The sample comes from a study of early T cells in non-severe SARS-CoV-2 infection. Study overall: Sequencing of bulk RNA from unsorted whole blood was done, without chain pairing. Points from the study as a whole: The matching step, a VDJdb search, favored anti-spike CD8 responses and missed private and CD4 specificities.

The TCR library protocol was used to attach unique molecular identifiers. These identifiers were attached to individual cDNA molecules. TCRdb redid the calling of the 5' RACE reads with MiXCR, one entry per CDR3 protein. The table has 25,000 to 35,000 distinct CDR3 sequences, about 5.7% seen once. CDR3 length equals 14 residues. Deletions cut 5 bases from V and 7 bases from J, with 15 bases between. The germline gives CDR1 LNHNV, CDR2 YYDKDF (reference sequence). The chain uses TRBV15 and TRBJ2-1, with a possible D match to TRBD2 (5 bases). The sequence was collected from an adult who was a healthcare worker with PCR-confirmed SARS-CoV-2 infection or an uninfected control (not recorded which). The specimen sequenced was whole blood. The CDR3 DNA sequence: TGTGCCACCAGCTCTTTAGCGCTAGGGAATGAGCAGTTCTTC. Its protein product is CATSSLALGNEQFF.